Here is one T cell receptor (beta chain) with its context. Its target is not known. This sample was included in a study of cytomegalovirus exposure and HLA in healthy donors. Study results and limitations: The study labeled fewer than 200 TCR beta chains cytomegalovirus-associated.

The protocol was immunoSEQ multiplex PCR, while the TCRdb copy is restricted to in-frame clones and leaves out a portion. The sample has about 98,000 clones; around nine tenths are singletons. Trimming at V came to 5 bases and at J to 8 bases, leaving 7 bases not matched to a gene. Germline V gives CDR1 MNHEY, CDR2 SVGAGI. The CDR3 has 14 residues. The sequencing input was PBMCs. V usage is TRBV6-5 and J usage is TRBJ2-1; 9 positions match TRBD2. This receptor was taken from a woman aged 30 to 39 in good health and CMV-seronegative. This CDR3 is CASSTAGGLYEQFF. CDR3 coding DNA: TGTGCCAGCAGTACAGCGGGAGGTTTGTATGAGCAGTTCTTC.